The next 9 T cell receptor beta chains were all read from a single sample in a study of blood T cell repertoires in COVID-19. The protocol was immunoSEQ multiplex PCR, while the TCRdb copy is restricted to in-frame clones and leaves out a portion. The data show about 110,000 clones, over 55% seen once. Sequencing was performed on peripheral blood. The receptors shown here come from a human donor with acute or convalescent COVID-19. The donor label of this sample is uncertain.

The rearrangement links TRBV7-3 to TRBJ2-3; 13 bases match TRBD2. Per the germline V gene, CDR1 is SGHTA and CDR2 is FQGTGA. The CDR3 length is 16 residues. The V gene end was trimmed by 1 base and the J gene end by 9 bases; junction bases not matched to a gene: 7. The DNA for the CDR3 is TGTGCCAGCAGCTTAAGGGCCGGGACTAGCGGGGAAACGCAGTATTTT. As protein: CASSLRAGTSGETQYF.

This sequence joins TRBV19 and TRBJ1-2; no clear D. Germline V gene data show CDR1 as LNHDA and CDR2 as SQIVND (reference sequence). V dropped 0 bases and J dropped 5 bases, with 10 bases sitting between them. CDR3 size: 14 residues. The CDR3 spells CASSIEFPRYGYTF. DNA for the CDR3: TGTGCCAGTAGTATAGAATTCCCACGGTATGGCTACACCTTC.

CDR3: CASSIGQGTETQYF. The CDR3 region has the DNA TGTGCCAGCTCAATTGGACAGGGGACGGAGACCCAGTACTTC. This rearrangement joins TRBV18 to TRBJ2-5, with 9 bases fitting TRBD1. The CDR3 spans 14 residues. The trim removed 5 bases at V and 5 bases at J, leaving 6 bases unmatched. CDR1 KGHSH and CDR2 LQKENI come from the germline V gene.

The gene calls are TRBV9 and TRBJ1-2, with D hard to call. Germline V CDR1 and CDR2: SGDLS, YYNGEE. The V end was cut by 4 bases, the J end by 4 bases, with 14 bases between. The CDR3 spans 14 residues. CDR3 sequence: CASSQSIPLYGYTF. CDR3 coding DNA: TGTGCCAGCAGCCAGTCCATACCCCTCTATGGCTACACCTTC. Based on the CDR3 plus reference TRBV9 and TRBJ1-2, the full variable domain is DSGVTQTPKHLITATGQRVTLRCSPRSGDLSVYWYQQSLDQGLQFLIQYYNGEERAKGNILERFSAQQFPDLHSELNLSSLELGDSALYFCASSQSIPLYGYTFGSGTRLTVV.

The chain couples TRBV5-5 to TRBJ2-7, with TRBD2 as a possible D gene (5 bases). The V end lost 5 bases, the J end lost 3 bases, and 15 bases lay between the germline ends. The CDR3 length is 14 residues. CDR1 is SGHKS, CDR2 YYEKEE, per germline (reference sequence). The CDR3 sequence: CASRRTPDYYEQYF. The CDR3, as DNA: TGTGCCAGCAGGAGGACTCCTGACTACTACGAGCAGTACTTC.

This clone was detected many times. This rearrangement joins TRBV7-4 to TRBJ2-5; D perhaps matches TRBD1 (6 bases). V lost 2 bases and J 3 bases, leaving 10 bases between the germline ends. Germline CDR1 SGHVT, CDR2 SQSDAQ. The CDR3 runs 14 residues. DNA of the CDR3: TGTGCCAGCAGCTTAAGGCCAGGGGAAGAGACCCAGTACTTC. It translates to CASSLRPGEETQYF.

The chain combines TRBV4-1 with TRBJ2-7, with 10 bases aligning to TRBD2. The V gene end was trimmed by 0 bases and the J gene end by 3 bases; junction bases not matched to a gene: 8. CDR1 is MGHRA, CDR2 YSYEKL, per germline. The CDR3 is 17 residues long. The CDR3 here is CASSQDVLAGGVYEQYF. The CDR3 DNA reads as TGCGCCAGCAGCCAAGACGTATTAGCGGGGGGAGTCTACGAGCAGTACTTC.

This chain links TRBV2 with TRBJ1-3, with a possible D match to TRBD1 (5 bases). The CDR3 consists of 14 residues. CDR1 is SNHLY and CDR2 is FYNNEI in the germline V gene. V was clipped by 6 bases and J by 2 bases, with 11 bases between them. CDR3 sequence reads: CASRGGSPGNTIYF. The CDR3 bases are TGTGCCAGCAGGGGGGGTTCCCCTGGAAACACCATATATTTT.

The V gene is TRBV6-5, the J gene TRBJ1-2, with TRBD1 matching 8 bases. Germline V gene data show CDR1 as MNHEY and CDR2 as SVGAGI. The length of the CDR3 is 14 residues. The J segment lost 0 bases and the V segment lost 6 bases, leaving 3 bases of the junction unmatched. The CDR3 loop reads CASRHRGTNYGYTF. The DNA for the CDR3 is TGTGCCAGCAGACACAGGGGGACTAACTATGGCTACACCTTC.